These 30 T cell receptor beta chains came from one sample sequenced in a study of T cells in Graves' hyperthyroidism and ophthalmopathy. RNA transcripts gave rise to amplified TCR beta CDR3 regions. A first-round RT-PCR of the TCR CDR3 used the HTBI primer set. A single record per CDR3 protein comes from TCRdb applying MiXCR to the multiplex PCR reads. The data contain about 210,000 distinct CDR3 sequences, approximately 17% of them singletons. The material sequenced was blood. These receptors were collected from a man in his fifties with Graves' hyperthyroidism.

This clonotype was detected ten times or more. This chain uses TRBV6-5 with TRBJ1-1, with D uncertain. The CDR3 runs to 14 residues. Germline V gene sequence: CDR1 MNHEY, CDR2 SVGAGI. Trimming removed 0 bases at V and 6 bases at J, with 11 bases between. This chain's CDR3 is CASSYSFVWAEAFF. The CDR3, as DNA: TGTGCCAGCAGTTACTCCTTCGTATGGGCTGAAGCTTTCTTT.

This clonotype was detected many times. The CDR3: CASSFEGGDNQPQHF. CDR3 nucleotide sequence: TGTGCCAGCAGTTTCGAGGGGGGGGACAATCAGCCCCAGCATTTT. The rearrangement uses TRBV12-3 or TRBV12-4 and TRBJ1-5, with D tentatively TRBD1 (6 bases). The germline V and J ends were trimmed by 3 bases and 3 bases, with 12 bases remaining between them. This CDR3 spans 15 amino acids.

This clonotype was detected ten times or more. The rearrangement joins TRBV20-1 to TRBJ2-5; 9 bases agree with TRBD2. The V segment lost 6 bases and the J segment 5 bases; nucleotides outside the gene matches: 13. Germline CDR1 is DFQATT and CDR2 is SNEGSKA (reference sequence). The CDR3 is 15 residues long. This CDR3 is CSALYAGGLMETQYF. In DNA form, the CDR3 reads TGCAGTGCCCTTTACGCGGGAGGGCTGATGGAGACCCAGTACTTC.

This clonotype was counted ten times or more. The chain has TRBV3-1 and TRBJ1-2; 7 positions match TRBD1. CDR3 length: 13 residues. Trimming took 1 base from V and 6 from J; bases not matched to a gene: 2. CDR1 LGHDT and CDR2 YNNKEL come from the germline V gene (reference sequence). As DNA, the CDR3 is TGTGCCAGCAGCCAAGGACAGGGTAATGGCTACACCTTC. This translates into CASSQGQGNGYTF. The full variable domain, with the rest looked up from reference TRBV3-1 and TRBJ1-2, is DTAVSQTPKYLVTQMGNDKSIKCEQNLGHDTMYWYKQDSKKFLKIMFSYNNKELIINETVPNRFSPKSPDKAHLNLHINSLELGDSAVYFCASSQGQGNGYTFGSGTRLTVV.

A note on this clonotype: This may be a read error, as it is one base from a much larger clone. Since the CDR3 does not end with the conserved phenylalanine or tryptophan, this likely comes from a read error. For the CDR3, the DNA is TGTGCCACCAGTGATCCCAGGGTTCCTGGAAACACCATATATCTT. This codes for CATSDPRVPGNTIYL. The V call is TRBV24-1, the J call TRBJ1-3; tentatively, D is TRBD1 (5 bases). CDR1 and CDR2 (germline): KGHDR, SFDVKD. V dropped 3 bases and J dropped 2 bases, with 10 bases sitting between them. This CDR3 region has 15 residues.

This clonotype was seen only a few times. The chain uses TRBV20-1 and TRBJ2-3; 7 bases map to TRBD2. Trimming at V came to 5 bases and at J to 3 bases, leaving 5 bases not matched to a gene. The CDR3 totals 13 residues. Germline CDR1 is DFQATT and CDR2 is SNEGSKA (reference sequence). The CDR3 nucleotides are TGCAGTGCTTTGGGGGAGGGAACAGATACGCAGTATTTT. The encoded protein is CSALGEGTDTQYF.

This clonotype was counted many times. A junction end diverges from the germline sequence, so it may reflect a read error. This chain joins TRBV6-1 and TRBJ2-7; D is unclear. The length of the CDR3 is 13 residues. Germline CDR1 MNHNS, CDR2 SASEGT. The CDR3 loop reads CASSGPDSNEQYF. The CDR3 region has the DNA TGTGCCAGCAGTGGGCCCGACTCCAACGAGCAGTACTTC.

This clonotype was detected only a few times. This chain links TRBV12-3 or TRBV12-4 with TRBJ2-7, with 7 bases fitting TRBD1. CDR3 length equals 12 residues. V shed 5 bases, J shed 7 bases, and the junction held 5 bases outside the gene matches. CDR3 bases: TGTGCCAGCAGTCGGACAGGCCTTGAGCAGTACTTC. It codes for CASSRTGLEQYF.

J is TRBJ2-5 and V is TRBV25-1; TRBD1 matches at 12 bases. Looked up from germline, CDR1 is MGHDK and CDR2 is SYGVNS. This CDR3 region has 16 residues. V dropped 3 bases and J dropped 5; count of bases not matched to a gene: 7. In DNA, the CDR3 is TGTGCCAGCAGTGACCCGGGACAGGGGGCGGGCGAGACCCAGTACTTC. Encoded protein: CASSDPGQGAGETQYF.

This clonotype was seen many times. The chain links TRBV5-1 to TRBJ2-1, with 7 bases aligning to TRBD2. Unmatched junction bases numbered 6, after V lost 3 bases and J lost 6 bases. Germline-derived CDR1 and CDR2 are SGHRS and YFSETQ. The length of the CDR3 is 14 residues. The CDR3 spells CASSSRDYLNEQFF. For the CDR3, the DNA is TGCGCCAGCAGCTCTCGGGACTATCTCAATGAGCAGTTCTTC.

There are a few counts of this clonotype. The chain recombines TRBV6-5 with TRBJ2-6; TRBD2 aligns across 8 bases. The CDR3 totals 17 residues. V was clipped by 0 bases and J by 1 base; unmatched bases: 2. Germline lookup yields CDR1 MNHEY and CDR2 SVGAGI. The CDR3 here is CASSYSASGSGANVLTF. CDR3 bases: TGTGCCAGCAGTTACTCGGCTAGCGGGTCTGGGGCCAACGTCCTGACTTTC.

Concerning this clonotype itself: A much more abundant neighbour one base away suggests this may be a read error. The rearrangement joins TRBV12-3 or TRBV12-4 to TRBJ2-3, with D possibly being TRBD1 (5 bases). CDR3 length: 14 residues. Here the CDR3 reads CASSPDVLTDAQYF. CDR3 coding DNA: TGTGCCAGCAGCCCGGACGTTTTGACAGATGCGCAGTATTTT.

This sequence joins TRBV15 and TRBJ2-1; D unresolved. Germline assignment: CDR1 LNHNV and CDR2 YYDKDF (reference sequence). The ends were cut back, 1 base at V and 0 bases at J, with 4 bases in the middle. This CDR3 region has 14 residues. CDR3 in amino acids: CATSRVDSYNEQFF. The CDR3, as DNA: TGTGCCACCAGCAGAGTAGACTCCTACAATGAGCAGTTCTTC.

The chain links TRBV12-3 or TRBV12-4 to TRBJ1-4; 10 bases fit TRBD1. The CDR3 sequence is 14 residues long. Trimming took 8 bases from V and 7 from J; bases not matched to a gene: 7. CDR3 DNA sequence: TGTGCCAGCTCCCGGACAGGGGGTTTTGAAAAACTGTTTTTT. Residues: CASSRTGGFEKLFF.

This clonotype was found many times. This sequence joins TRBV28 and TRBJ2-7, with 7 bases fitting TRBD2. In germline, CDR1 is MDHEN, CDR2 SYDVKM. The junction had 5 bases not matched to a gene; V was cut back by 2 bases and J by 4 bases. The CDR3 consists of 14 residues. The CDR3 region is CASSLVRESYEQYF. The CDR3 DNA reads TGTGCCAGCAGTTTAGTGCGGGAGTCTTACGAGCAGTACTTC.

This clonotype occurred a few times. V and J are TRBV3-1 and TRBJ1-6, with a tentative D call TRBD1 (6 bases). The germline V gene encodes CDR1 LGHDT and CDR2 YNNKEL (reference sequence). This CDR3 comprises 18 residues. Deletions cut 0 bases from V and 8 bases from J, with 20 bases between. This chain's CDR3 is CASSQERRGADLYSPLHF. In DNA, the CDR3 is TGTGCCAGCAGCCAAGAAAGACGGGGGGCGGACTTATATTCACCCCTCCACTTT.

In this sample, this clonotype turned up many times. V gene TRBV12-3 or TRBV12-4 combines with J gene TRBJ2-5, with D possibly called TRBD1 or TRBD2 (5 bases each). The CDR3 loop spans 13 amino acids. Deletions cut 2 bases from V and 5 bases from J, with 9 bases between. CDR3 loop: CASSLSEGETQYF. In nucleotides, the CDR3 is TGTGCCAGCAGTTTATCCGAGGGGGAGACCCAGTACTTC.

This clonotype was observed a few times. The chain is built from TRBV12-3 or TRBV12-4 and TRBJ2-5; maybe TRBD1 (6 bases). This CDR3 comprises 13 residues. V lost 5 bases and J 5 bases, leaving 12 bases between the germline ends. DNA for the CDR3: TGTGCCAGCAGTCCGGACAGCCGGGAGACCCAGTACTTC. Translation gives CASSPDSRETQYF.

This clonotype has more than one count but fewer than ten. The chain uses TRBV19 and TRBJ1-6; 11 nucleotides line up with TRBD1. This CDR3 contains 15 residues. Germline-derived CDR1 and CDR2 are LNHDA and SQIVND (reference sequence). V trimming: 5 bases; J trimming: 9 bases; junction bases outside the gene matches: 6. The CDR3 nucleotides read TGTGCCAGTAGTGCCGGACAGGGGGCGCGTTCACCCCTCCACTTT. It is translated as CASSAGQGARSPLHF.

The chain employs TRBV27 and TRBJ2-6, with D perhaps TRBD1 (6 bases). The ends were cut back, 6 bases at V and 4 bases at J, with 13 bases in the middle. There are 15 residues in the CDR3. CDR1 is MNHEY, CDR2 SMNVEV, per germline (reference sequence). The CDR3 is CASRQGQNGANVLTF. CDR3 DNA sequence: TGTGCCAGCAGACAGGGCCAGAACGGGGCCAACGTCCTGACTTTC.

Only a few counts were recorded for this clonotype. This rearrangement joins TRBV15 to TRBJ1-5, with D hard to call. CDR1 is LNHNV and CDR2 is YYDKDF in the germline V gene (reference sequence). The ends were cut back, 0 bases at V and 5 bases at J, with 11 bases in the middle. There are 15 residues in the CDR3. CDR3 bases: TGTGCCACCAGCAGAGAAAGGGCTGGGGATCAGCCCCAGCATTTT. Protein: CATSRERAGDQPQHF. The full variable domain, in which reference TRBV15 and TRBJ1-5 provide the parts outside the CDR3, is DAMVIQNPRYQVTQFGKPVTLSCSQTLNHNVMYWYQQKSSQAPKLLFHYYDKDFNNEADTPDNFQSRRPNTSFCFLDIRSPGLGDTAMYLCATSRERAGDQPQHFGDGTRLSIL.

This clonotype was picked up many times. This chain uses TRBV12-3 or TRBV12-4 with TRBJ1-2, with D maybe TRBD1 (6 bases). Trimming left V 5 bases short and J 9 bases short, with 13 bases between. This CDR3 spans 12 amino acids. The CDR3 sequence: CASSRGFGRYTF. The CDR3 region has the DNA TGTGCCAGCAGTAGGGGGTTTGGACGCTACACCTTC.

This clonotype was seen many times. The gene calls are TRBV28 and TRBJ2-7; 10 bases line up with TRBD1. The germline gives CDR1 MDHEN, CDR2 SYDVKM. J gave up 2 bases and V 4 bases, and 5 bases lay outside the gene matches. The CDR3 has 15 amino acids. The CDR3 coding sequence is TGTGCCAGCAGTTCCGGACAGGGGGTGACCTACGAGCAGTACTTC. It encodes CASSSGQGVTYEQYF.

V usage is TRBV29-1 and J usage is TRBJ2-3, with 9 bases aligning to TRBD1. V shed 6 bases and J 0 bases; nucleotides not matched to a gene: 4. The CDR3 loop spans 14 amino acids. From germline, CDR1 is SQVTM and CDR2 ANQGSEA. The CDR3 reads CSVLQGASTDTQYF. The CDR3 DNA is TGCAGCGTGTTACAGGGGGCGAGCACAGATACGCAGTATTTT.

The genes are TRBV7-2 and TRBJ1-5, with D unresolved. Germline CDR1 and CDR2: SGHTA and FQGNSA. The CDR3 is made up of 15 amino acids. Trimming took 7 bases from V and 0 from J, leaving 13 bases between them. The CDR3 coding sequence is TGTGCCAGCATAAGTTCCGTGCTTAGCAATCAGCCCCAGCATTTT. Amino acids: CASISSVLSNQPQHF. Filled out from reference TRBV7-2 and TRBJ1-5, the complete variable domain reads GAGVSQSPSNKVTEKGKDVELRCDPISGHTALYWYRQSLGQGLEFLIYFQGNSAPDKSGLPSDRFSAERTGGSVSTLTIQRTQQEDSAVYLCASISSVLSNQPQHFGDGTRLSIL.

This clonotype was observed many times. The V gene is TRBV28, the J gene TRBJ2-5; tentatively, D is TRBD1 (6 bases). There are 15 residues in the CDR3. Germline V CDR1 and CDR2: MDHEN, SYDVKM. The V end was cut by 3 bases, the J end by 4 bases, with 15 bases between. Here the CDR3 DNA reads TGTGCCAGCAGTTTCCCAGGGGTAGGGCTAGAGACCCAGTACTTC. This codes for CASSFPGVGLETQYF.

The chain uses TRBV30 and TRBJ1-2; 7 nucleotides line up with TRBD1. Germline V lookup: CDR1 GTSNPN, CDR2 SVGIG (reference sequence). The CDR3 has 14 amino acids. V shed 1 base and J 1 base; nucleotides not matched to a gene: 3. CDR3 protein: CAWSATGRNYGYTF. CDR3 nucleotide sequence: TGTGCCTGGAGTGCGACAGGGCGTAACTATGGCTACACCTTC.

The table lists this clonotype with many counts. V is TRBV18 and J is TRBJ1-4; no reliable D call. The V gene's germline CDR1 is KGHSH and CDR2 LQKENI. Between the trimmed V and J ends, which lost 2 bases and 5 bases, there was a span of 9 bases. The CDR3 sequence is 14 residues long. The CDR3 is CASSPASRNEKLFF. The CDR3 nucleotides are TGTGCCAGCTCACCAGCGAGCAGGAATGAAAAACTGTTTTTT.

This clonotype was counted a few times. The chain employs TRBV12-3 or TRBV12-4 and TRBJ2-1, with D perhaps matching TRBD2 (5 bases). V lost 6 bases and J 7 bases, leaving 13 bases between the germline ends. The CDR3 is 13 residues long. Here the CDR3 reads CASSFARGNEQFF. The DNA for the CDR3 is TGTGCCAGCAGCTTCGCTCGAGGGAATGAGCAGTTCTTC.

Ten or more counts support this clonotype. The V gene is TRBV27, the J gene TRBJ1-1, with 8 positions matching TRBD1. The V and J ends lost 2 bases and 10 bases, in that order; junction bases with no gene match: 6. In germline, CDR1 is MNHEY, CDR2 SMNVEV (reference sequence). The CDR3 loop spans 13 amino acids. The CDR3 sequence is CASSLGTGSRAFF. The CDR3 coding sequence is TGTGCCAGCAGTTTAGGGACAGGATCGAGAGCTTTCTTT.